This passage covers 5 T cell receptor beta chains from one sample sequenced in a study of blood T cells in healthy people across ages. For the second PCR, which ran for 7 to 11 cycles, a sample-barcoded 5' primer and a J-beta primer mix were used. MiXCR, applied by TCRdb to the 5' RACE reads, yields one record per CDR3 protein. The sample has over 450,000 distinct CDR3 sequences; less than 25% are singletons. Another study also made use of these data, one on T cells of mothers and their children.

Source material: blood. The receptors here all came from a boy between 10 and 17 years old in good health.

The chain uses TRBV29-1 and TRBJ1-6, with TRBD1 as a possible D gene (5 bases). Germline CDR1 reads SQVTM; CDR2 reads ANQGSEA. The V end was cut by 6 bases, the J end by 6 bases, with 12 bases between. This CDR3 is built from 13 residues. Written as DNA, the CDR3 is TGCAGCGTCCGAAGGGGTAGTAATTCACCCCTCCACTTT. It encodes CSVRRGSNSPLHF. The whole variable domain, remainder taken from reference TRBV29-1 and TRBJ1-6, is SAVISQKPSRDICQRGTSLTIQCQVDSQVTMMFWYRQQPGQSLTLIATANQGSEATYESGFVIDKFPISRPNLTFSTLTVSNMSPEDSSIYLCSVRRGSNSPLHFGNGTRLTVT.

This clonotype has only a few counts. CDR3 in DNA: TGTGCCAGTAGCGATGGGGACATCTATGGCTACACCTTC. It yields the protein CASSDGDIYGYTF. V and J are TRBV19 and TRBJ1-2, with D perhaps TRBD1 (6 bases). Trimming removed 6 bases from V and 4 bases from J, with 12 bases in between. The length of the CDR3 is 13 residues. In germline, CDR1 is LNHDA, CDR2 SQIVND (reference sequence). Based on the CDR3 plus reference TRBV19 and TRBJ1-2, the full variable domain is DGGITQSPKYLFRKEGQNVTLSCEQNLNHDAMYWYRQDPGQGLRLIYYSQIVNDFQKGDIAEGYSVSREKKESFPLTVTSAQKNPTAFYLCASSDGDIYGYTFGSGTRLTVV.

To note about this clonotype: One end of the junction fails to match germline, which may point to a read error. The chain joins TRBV28 to TRBJ1-1; TRBD1 agrees at 9 bases. The CDR3 spans 18 residues. Germline CDR1 is MDHEN and CDR2 is SYDVKM. CDR3 sequence reads: CASSFLGQGPSGDTEAFF. CDR3 in DNA: TGTGCCAGCAGTTTCCTCGGACAGGGGCCATCAGGGGACACCGAAGCTTTCTTT.

The chain uses TRBV5-4 and TRBJ2-1; the D is unclear. The assigned J gene may be wrong: the sequence end matches TRBJ2-7 better. The CDR3 covers 13 residues. CDR1 is SGHNT, CDR2 YYREEE, per germline (reference sequence). The CDR3 DNA sequence: TGTGCCAGCAGCTTCGGGTCCGCCTACGAGCAGTACTTC. Amino acid sequence: CASSFGSAYEQYF.

A few counts support this clonotype. This chain connects TRBV25-1 to TRBJ2-2; D might be TRBD1 (5 bases). V was trimmed by 10 bases and J by 6 bases, leaving 18 bases between them. Looked up from germline, CDR1 is MGHDK and CDR2 is SYGVNS. The CDR3 has 14 residues. CDR3 nucleotide sequence: TGTGCCACTGGGGCTACAGACCGTCCCGGGGAGCTGTTTTTT. It specifies CATGATDRPGELFF.